A single sample gave rise to the 18 T cell receptor beta chains below, sequenced in a study of T cells after yellow fever vaccination. TCRdb re-analysed the 5' RACE reads in MiXCR, keeping a single row per CDR3 protein. The sample has over 200,000 distinct CDR3 sequences, about 7% seen once. Sample: CD4+ T cells sorted from PBMCs, taken on the day of the yellow fever booster vaccination. The receptors derive from a man aged 25 to 45 who received the YFV17D yellow fever vaccine.

With respect to this clonotype: It is likely a read error, because the conserved phenylalanine at the end of the CDR3 is missing. No DNA is shown, since the ends of the CDR3 on it are uncertain; the CDR3 is the one TCRdb lists. V usage is TRBV7-8 and J usage is TRBJ2-3; the table's D call, TRBD2, has no DNA check behind it. The CDR3 length is 13 residues, termini included. CDR1 and CDR2 (germline): SGHVS, FQNEAQ. CDR3: CASSSSLLAGAVC.

This clonotype has a handful of counts. This rearrangement joins TRBV5-4 to TRBJ2-1; D gene ambiguous. The CDR3 consists of 13 residues. The germline V gene encodes CDR1 SGHNT and CDR2 YYREEE (reference sequence). The V and J ends lost 4 bases and 4 bases respectively, with 9 bases between them. The DNA for the CDR3 is TGTGCCAGCAGCCGCGATATTTACAATGAGCAGTTCTTC. Amino acids: CASSRDIYNEQFF.

Many counts were recorded for this clonotype. J is TRBJ2-5 and V is TRBV7-9, with D tentatively TRBD1 (5 bases). The CDR3 spans 13 residues. Trimming left V 9 bases short and J 5 bases short, with 16 bases between. Germline V CDR1 and CDR2: SEHNR, FQNEAQ (reference sequence). The CDR3 nucleotides are TGTGCCAGTAAACCAGGGCCTCGGGAGACCCAGTACTTC. It encodes CASKPGPRETQYF.

The chain links TRBV7-2 to TRBJ1-3; the match to TRBD1 covers 8 bases. The CDR3 runs 17 residues. V lost 5 bases, J lost 0 bases, and 9 bases stayed unmatched. CDR1 SGHTA and CDR2 FQGNSA come from the germline V gene. In nucleotides, the CDR3 is TGTGCCAGCAGCCCCCGAAGACAGGGGAGCTCTGGAAACACCATATATTTT. Translated, it gives CASSPRRQGSSGNTIYF.

This clonotype was detected many times. V gene TRBV18 combines with J gene TRBJ1-4, with unresolved D. The CDR3 spans 14 residues. Per the germline V gene, CDR1 is KGHSH and CDR2 is LQKENI. Trimming took off 2 bases at V and 6 bases at J, with 10 bases between the two ends. In DNA form, the CDR3 reads TGTGCCAGCTCACCAGGGTCTACCGATGAAAAACTGTTTTTT. This codes for CASSPGSTDEKLFF.

V gene TRBV27 combines with J gene TRBJ1-1, with TRBD1 matching 7 bases. CDR3 length equals 13 residues. Looked up from germline, CDR1 is MNHEY and CDR2 is SMNVEV (reference sequence). The V segment lost 3 bases and the J segment 7 bases; nucleotides outside the gene matches: 5. CDR3 sequence reads: CASSFRDSGEAFF. Here the CDR3 DNA reads TGTGCCAGCAGTTTCCGGGACAGTGGTGAAGCTTTCTTT.

This clonotype was picked up many times. This sequence joins TRBV7-2 and TRBJ2-1; D gene unclear. CDR1 and CDR2 (germline): SGHTA, FQGNSA. Trimming cost V 5 bases and J 10 bases, with 12 bases left between them. The CDR3 spans 12 residues. CDR3 DNA: TGTGCCAGCAGCCCCACTTTGGAGGAGCAGTTCTTC. Amino acids: CASSPTLEEQFF.

This clonotype was seen repeatedly, ten times or more. The chain couples TRBV5-1 to TRBJ1-1; D gene unclear. Trimming took off 0 bases at V and 0 bases at J, with 9 bases between the two ends. The germline V gene encodes CDR1 SGHRS and CDR2 YFSETQ. The CDR3 is 15 amino acids. The CDR3 loop is CASSLVGRMNTEAFF. The CDR3 DNA sequence: TGCGCCAGCAGCTTGGTCGGACGGATGAACACTGAAGCTTTCTTT.

This clonotype appeared many times. V gene TRBV6-2 or TRBV6-3 combines with J gene TRBJ2-1; 7 positions agree with TRBD2. The V and J ends lost 3 bases and 0 bases, in that order; junction bases with no gene match: 11. Germline CDR1 reads MNHEY; CDR2 reads SVGEGT. The CDR3 covers 18 residues. CDR3 coding DNA: TGTGCCAGCAGTTATCTCCTCAGCGGGAAGAGCTCCTACAATGAGCAGTTCTTC. Translated: CASSYLLSGKSSYNEQFF.

The table lists this clonotype with a few counts. This sequence joins TRBV10-3 and TRBJ2-3, with 8 bases that match TRBD2. Unmatched junction bases numbered 4, after V lost 4 bases and J lost 4 bases. The CDR3 sequence is 14 residues long. Germline assignment: CDR1 ENHRY and CDR2 SYGVKD. The CDR3 nucleotides read TGTGCCATCAGTGCGGGAGGGCCCCCAGATACGCAGTATTTT. Its translation: CAISAGGPPDTQYF.

This clonotype was seen at least ten times. V usage is TRBV24-1 and J usage is TRBJ1-2; D gene ambiguous. The V gene lost 3 bases and the J gene lost 9 bases, with 10 bases spanning the gap. There are 12 residues in the CDR3. The germline CDR1 and CDR2 sequences are KGHDR and SFDVKD. The CDR3 DNA is TGTGCCACCAGTGATCCCCGTCGACGCTACACCTTC. It is translated as CATSDPRRRYTF.

This clonotype was counted ten times or more. This chain links TRBV5-4 with TRBJ2-7; D gene ambiguous. This CDR3 spans 13 amino acids. V lost 0 bases and J lost 6, with 10 bases in between. CDR1 and CDR2 (germline): SGHNT, YYREEE (reference sequence). CDR3 residues: CASSLVNLREQYF. The DNA of the CDR3 is TGTGCCAGCAGCTTGGTCAATCTACGCGAGCAGTACTTC.

This clonotype has ten or more counts. The genes are TRBV7-6 and TRBJ2-7; TRBD1 agrees at 9 bases. The CDR3 length is 14 residues. Trimming took 5 bases from V and 6 from J; bases not matched to a gene: 8. Germline V gene data show CDR1 as SGHVS and CDR2 as FNYEAQ. In DNA, the CDR3 is TGTGCCAGCAGCGCCCCGGGACAGGGAACCGAGCAGTACTTC. Translation: CASSAPGQGTEQYF. Full variable domain (outside the CDR3, taken from reference TRBV7-6 and TRBJ2-7): GAGVSQSPRYKVTKRGQDVALRCDPISGHVSLYWYRQALGQGPEFLTYFNYEAQQDKSGLPNDRFSAERPEGSISTLTIQRTEQRDSAMYRCASSAPGQGTEQYFGPGTRLTVT.

This clonotype was counted a few times. The chain carries TRBV23-1 and TRBJ1-1; D uncertain. TRBV23-1 is annotated as an ORF whose role is uncertain. The CDR3 covers 11 residues. Trimming stripped 9 bases from V and 10 bases from J, with 15 bases between. The CDR3 loop is CASRRITAAFF. In nucleotides, the CDR3 is TGCGCCAGTCGAAGGATCACCGCAGCTTTCTTT.

This clonotype occurred many times. The chain combines TRBV7-9 with TRBJ2-2, with unresolved D. The germline gives CDR1 SEHNR, CDR2 FQNEAQ (reference sequence). This CDR3 region has 15 residues. With 5 bases removed from V and 6 bases from J, the gap between germline ends came to 16 bases. Here the CDR3 reads CASSHRSGWAGELFF. CDR3 coding DNA: TGTGCCAGCAGCCACCGTTCGGGCTGGGCCGGGGAGCTGTTTTTT.

This clonotype has a handful of counts. V gene TRBV23-1 combines with J gene TRBJ2-4; possible D gene TRBD2, 6 bases. TRBV23-1 is sorted into the ORF group, with uncertain function. Trimming pared 2 bases from V and 6 bases from J, leaving 14 bases between. This CDR3 has 15 amino acids. Here the CDR3 reads CASSQPTGVGNIQYF. The CDR3 bases are TGCGCCAGCAGTCAACCGACGGGGGTCGGAAACATTCAGTACTTC.

This clonotype was detected a few times. The chain joins TRBV5-4 to TRBJ2-5; D could derive from TRBD1 or TRBD2 (5 bases each). The CDR3 runs to 13 residues. Trimming pared 3 bases from V and 3 bases from J, leaving 9 bases between. Germline V gene data show CDR1 as SGHNT and CDR2 as YYREEE (reference sequence). This CDR3 is CASSSGTKETQYF. In nucleotides, the CDR3 is TGTGCCAGCAGCTCCGGGACCAAAGAGACCCAGTACTTC.

This clonotype has more than one count but fewer than ten. The chain has TRBV5-1 and TRBJ1-1, with a possible D match to TRBD1 (5 bases). The V gene lost 0 bases and the J gene lost 4 bases, with 10 bases spanning the gap. CDR1 is SGHRS, CDR2 YFSETQ, per germline. This CDR3 comprises 14 residues. This CDR3 reads CASSLAYGGTEAFF. CDR3 coding DNA: TGCGCCAGCAGCTTGGCCTATGGGGGCACTGAAGCTTTCTTT.